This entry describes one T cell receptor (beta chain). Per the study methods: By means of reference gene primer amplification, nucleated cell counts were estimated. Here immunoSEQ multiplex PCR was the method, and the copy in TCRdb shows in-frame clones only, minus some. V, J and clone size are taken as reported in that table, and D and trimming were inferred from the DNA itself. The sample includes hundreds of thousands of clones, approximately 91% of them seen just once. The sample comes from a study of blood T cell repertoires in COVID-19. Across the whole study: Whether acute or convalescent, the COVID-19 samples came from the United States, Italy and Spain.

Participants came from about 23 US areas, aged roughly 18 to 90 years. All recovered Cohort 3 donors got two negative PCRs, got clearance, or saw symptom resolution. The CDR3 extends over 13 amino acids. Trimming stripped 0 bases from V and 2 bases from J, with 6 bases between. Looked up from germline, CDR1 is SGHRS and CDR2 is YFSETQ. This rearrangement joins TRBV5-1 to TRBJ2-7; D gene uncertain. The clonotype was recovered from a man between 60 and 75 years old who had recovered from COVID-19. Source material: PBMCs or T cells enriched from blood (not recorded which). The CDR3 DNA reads TGCGCCAGCAGCTTGGCCGTTCCCTACGAGCAGTACTTC. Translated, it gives CASSLAVPYEQYF.